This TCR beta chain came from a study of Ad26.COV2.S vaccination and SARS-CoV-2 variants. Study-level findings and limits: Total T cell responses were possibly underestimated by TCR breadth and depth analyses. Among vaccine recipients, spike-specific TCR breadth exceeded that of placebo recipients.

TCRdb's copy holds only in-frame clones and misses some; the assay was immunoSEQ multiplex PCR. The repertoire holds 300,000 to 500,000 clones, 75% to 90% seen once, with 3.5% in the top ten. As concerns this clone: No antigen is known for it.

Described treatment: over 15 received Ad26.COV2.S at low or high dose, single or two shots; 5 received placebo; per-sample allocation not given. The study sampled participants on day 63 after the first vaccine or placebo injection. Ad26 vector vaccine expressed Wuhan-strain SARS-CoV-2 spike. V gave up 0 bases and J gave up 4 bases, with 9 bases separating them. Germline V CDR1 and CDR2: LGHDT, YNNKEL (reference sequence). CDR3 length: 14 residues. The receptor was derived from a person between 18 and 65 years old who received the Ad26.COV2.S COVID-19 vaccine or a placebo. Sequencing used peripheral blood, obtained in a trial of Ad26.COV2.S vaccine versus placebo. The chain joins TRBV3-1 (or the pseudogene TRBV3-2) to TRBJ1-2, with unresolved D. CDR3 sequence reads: CASSQDSWTYGYTF. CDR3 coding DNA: TGTGCCAGCAGCCAAGATTCCTGGACCTATGGCTACACCTTC.